The clone carrying this T cell receptor beta chain was detected only once. A second about 7 to 11 cycle PCR used barcoded and J-beta primers. TCRdb reprocessed the 5' RACE reads with MiXCR, giving one entry per CDR3 protein. The sample includes around 780,000 distinct CDR3 sequences, approximately 53% of them seen just once. The entry originates in a study of blood T cells in healthy people across ages. This CDR3 comprises 13 residues. Germline V CDR1 and CDR2: MNHEY, SMNVEV (reference sequence). The V and J ends lost 6 bases and 6 bases respectively, with 12 bases between them. The chain recombines TRBV27 with TRBJ1-5, with a weak D call TRBD1 (6 bases). Source material: blood. The sequence was collected from a man in his forties in good health. The CDR3: CASRQGVGQPQHF. The CDR3 DNA reads TGTGCCAGCAGACAGGGTGTTGGTCAGCCCCAGCATTTT.